Below, 2 T cell receptor beta chains from the same sample are listed, as sequenced in a study of shared clonotypes between healthy human individuals. This table comes from immunoSEQ multiplex PCR, and its TCRdb copy is limited to in-frame clones, with some not included. The sample gives around 530,000 clones, around 81% of which show up once; around 13% is in the top ten. Material for sequencing was PBMCs. The receptors here all came from a woman aged 40 to 49 in good health. Some clones in this sample may be carry-over from other donors' samples.

The chain uses TRBV18 and TRBJ2-3; 7 nucleotides align to TRBD2. Germline-derived CDR1 and CDR2 are KGHSH and LQKENI. V shed 2 bases and J 2 bases; nucleotides not matched to a gene: 4. There are 15 residues in the CDR3. The CDR3 region is CASSPGLVPTDTQYF. The CDR3 DNA reads TGTGCCAGCTCACCAGGACTAGTGCCCACAGATACGCAGTATTTT.

This clone was found once. Being one base from a much bigger clone, this may be a read error. V usage is TRBV28 and J usage is TRBJ2-3; a weak D match, TRBD2 (6 bases). The CDR3 sequence is 13 residues long. V was trimmed by 8 bases and J by 2 bases, leaving 11 bases between them. From germline, CDR1 is MDHEN and CDR2 SYDVKM. The CDR3 coding sequence is TGTGCCAGCGGGAGGCCCGACACAGATACGCAGTATTTT. It specifies CASGRPDTDTQYF.